Presented here are 26 T cell receptor beta chains from one specimen sequenced in a study of blood T cells in healthy people across ages. Through a sample-barcoded 5' primer and a J-beta primer mix, a second PCR was run for about 6 to 12 cycles. TCRdb re-derived calls from the 5' RACE reads in MiXCR, one entry per CDR3 protein. The sample gives some 900,000 distinct CDR3 sequences, more than 25% of which show up once; roughly 17% is in the top ten. Sample: blood. All receptors come from a woman of 80 years or more in good health.

This clonotype has at least ten counts. The J gene is TRBJ2-3, the V gene TRBV20-1; D gene uncertain. The germline V gene encodes CDR1 DFQATT and CDR2 SNEGSKA (reference sequence). V gave up 3 bases and J gave up 8 bases, with 12 bases separating them. The CDR3 spans 12 residues. The CDR3 DNA reads as TGCAGTGCTAGCCCACCGGTGGGTACGCAGTATTTT. It encodes CSASPPVGTQYF.

This clonotype was found many times. The chain is built from TRBV9 and TRBJ1-2; perhaps TRBD1 as D (5 bases). The CDR3 contains 15 residues. V lost 0 bases and J lost 2, with 11 bases in between. Per germline, CDR1 SGDLS and CDR2 YYNGEE. The CDR3 is CASSVDVTANYGYTF. The CDR3 region has the DNA TGTGCCAGCAGCGTAGACGTGACAGCAAACTATGGCTACACCTTC.

This clonotype was counted many times. The J gene is TRBJ2-3, the V gene TRBV4-3; D gene uncertain. The CDR3 runs 14 residues. Germline V gene lookup returns CDR1 LGHNA and CDR2 YSLEER. The germline V and J ends were trimmed by 2 bases and 1 base, with 7 bases remaining between them. This chain's CDR3 is CASSQNRGTDTQYF. Written as DNA, the CDR3 is TGCGCCAGCAGCCAAAATAGGGGCACAGATACGCAGTATTTT.

This clonotype was counted between two and nine times. This could be a read error, since a much larger clone is one nucleotide away. This chain joins TRBV24-1 and TRBJ1-2; D not resolved. This CDR3 region has 14 residues. Germline loops: CDR1 KGHDR, CDR2 SFDVKD. Trimming cost V 7 bases and J 4 bases, with 15 bases left between them. The CDR3 DNA reads as TGTGCCACCAGGGATCGTACAGTCCCCTATGGCTACACCTTC. Protein sequence: CATRDRTVPYGYTF.

The chain carries TRBV15 and TRBJ1-1; no clear D. The CDR3 is 14 residues long. V lost 3 bases and J lost 1, with 9 bases in between. Germline CDR1 and CDR2: LNHNV and YYDKDF (reference sequence). CDR3 DNA: TGTGCCACCAGCAGCACGGGGTGGAACACTGAAGCTTTCTTT. It is translated as CATSSTGWNTEAFF.

This sequence joins TRBV7-3 and TRBJ2-1; 12 bases are a match to TRBD2. The germline V gene encodes CDR1 SGHTA and CDR2 FQGTGA. CDR3 length: 19 residues. V lost 1 base to trimming and J lost 0 bases; unmatched junction nucleotides: 7. The CDR3 DNA follows: TGTGCCAGCAGCTTAATAGCTAGCGGGGGGGCCCCCTCCTACAATGAGCAGTTCTTC. Translating it yields CASSLIASGGAPSYNEQFF. Filled out from reference TRBV7-3 and TRBJ2-1, the complete variable domain reads GAGVSQTPSNKVTEKGKYVELRCDPISGHTALYWYRQSLGQGPEFLIYFQGTGAADDSGLPNDRFFAVRPEGSVSTLKIQRTERGDSAVYLCASSLIASGGAPSYNEQFFGPGTRLTVL.

V gene TRBV15 combines with J gene TRBJ2-7; D perhaps matches TRBD1 (9 bases). The CDR3 has 15 residues. The V and J ends lost 1 base and 7 bases respectively, with 17 bases between them. In germline, CDR1 is LNHNV, CDR2 YYDKDF (reference sequence). CDR3 coding DNA: TGTGCCACCAGCAGAGCCGGGACAGGGACTAGGGAGCAGTACTTC. Protein sequence: CATSRAGTGTREQYF.

This clonotype was observed at least ten times. This may arise from a read error, as a much more abundant clone is one base away. The V call is TRBV3-1, the J call TRBJ2-5; 7 positions match TRBD1. Trimming at V came to 3 bases and at J to 2 bases, leaving 3 bases not matched to a gene. The CDR3 consists of 14 residues. The germline gives CDR1 LGHDT, CDR2 YNNKEL (reference sequence). CDR3 sequence: CASSHGTVQETQYF. CDR3 sequence (DNA): TGTGCCAGCAGCCATGGGACAGTTCAAGAGACCCAGTACTTC.

Concerning this clonotype itself: A much larger clone sits a single nucleotide away, making a read error possible. V gene TRBV4-3 combines with J gene TRBJ2-4, with D tentatively TRBD1 or TRBD2 (6 bases each). With the DNA end fitting TRBJ2-7 better, the J assignment may be wrong. The germline V gene encodes CDR1 LGHNA and CDR2 YSLEER. The CDR3 contains 13 residues. DNA for the CDR3: TGCGTCAGCAGCCAAGAACGGGGGCTCGAGCAGTACTTC. It translates to CVSSQERGLEQYF.

This chain connects TRBV18 to TRBJ2-7; TRBD1 might be the D (7 bases). Germline CDR1 is KGHSH and CDR2 is LQKENI. V was pared by 2 bases and J by 3 bases, with 14 bases between. This CDR3 contains 15 residues. CDR3 residues: CASSPSRDRIYEQYF. In nucleotides, the CDR3 is TGTGCCAGCTCACCATCGCGGGACAGAATCTACGAGCAGTACTTC. Full variable domain (outside the CDR3, taken from reference TRBV18 and TRBJ2-7): NAGVMQNPRHLVRRRGQEARLRCSPMKGHSHVYWYRQLPEEGLKFMVYLQKENIIDESGMPKERFSAEFPKEGPSILRIQQVVRGDSAAYFCASSPSRDRIYEQYFGPGTRLTVT.

This clonotype was counted many times. The J gene is TRBJ2-3, the V gene TRBV6-2 or TRBV6-3; 10 bases match TRBD1. CDR1 is MNHEY and CDR2 is SVGEGT in the germline V gene. This CDR3 has 15 residues. J gave up 5 bases and V 5 bases, and 7 bases lay outside the gene matches. The CDR3 reads CASSTDRGVQDTQYF. CDR3 DNA sequence: TGTGCCAGCAGTACGGACAGGGGGGTTCAAGATACGCAGTATTTT.

This clonotype appeared many times. V is TRBV6-5 and J is TRBJ2-5, with D possibly being TRBD1 (5 bases). The germline V gene has CDR1 MNHEY and CDR2 SVGAGI. The CDR3 has 14 residues. V lost 6 bases and J lost 1, with 12 bases in between. CDR3 protein: CASRKTATQETQYF. The DNA for the CDR3 is TGTGCCAGCAGGAAGACAGCCACCCAAGAGACCCAGTACTTC.

Comments on this clonotype: This may be a read error, as it is one base from a much larger clone. The chain combines TRBV12-3 or TRBV12-4 with TRBJ2-5; D uncertain. This CDR3 spans 12 amino acids. V lost 3 bases and J 11 bases, leaving 13 bases between the germline ends. CDR3 amino acids: CASSFLGNEQYF. The DNA for the CDR3 is TGTGCCAGCAGTTTTCTGGGCAATGAGCAGTACTTC.

In this sample, this clonotype turned up many times. V and J are TRBV7-2 and TRBJ1-6; D not resolved. V was clipped by 1 base and J by 6 bases, with 7 bases between them. Germline CDR1 and CDR2: SGHTA and FQGNSA. This CDR3 is built from 14 residues. The DNA of the CDR3 is TGTGCCAGCAGCTTAGGAGGGCTTAATTCACCCCTCCACTTT. It is translated as CASSLGGLNSPLHF.

J is TRBJ1-6 and V is TRBV25-1; D gene unclear. Per the germline V gene, CDR1 is MGHDK and CDR2 is SYGVNS. This CDR3 has 13 residues. Trimming removed 1 base at V and 5 bases at J, with 3 bases between. CDR3 coding DNA: TGTGCCAGCAGTGAATTGCATAATTCACCCCTCCACTTT. Protein product: CASSELHNSPLHF. Full variable domain (outside the CDR3, taken from reference TRBV25-1 and TRBJ1-6): EADIYQTPRYLVIGTGKKITLECSQTMGHDKMYWYQQDPGMELHLIHYSYGVNSTEKGDLSSESTVSRIRTEHFPLTLESARPSHTSQYLCASSELHNSPLHFGNGTRLTVT.

The V and J genes are TRBV5-1 and TRBJ1-2; 9 positions match TRBD1. This CDR3 comprises 15 residues. The V gene's germline CDR1 is SGHRS and CDR2 YFSETQ. The V gene end was trimmed by 4 bases and the J gene end by 3 bases; junction bases not matched to a gene: 7. The CDR3 DNA is TGCGCCAGCAGCGGAGGGACAGGGCGATACTATGGCTACACCTTC. This gives the protein CASSGGTGRYYGYTF.

This clonotype occurred many times. This chain joins TRBV6-6 and TRBJ2-7; D not certain. CDR3 length: 13 residues. The V and J ends lost 5 bases and 3 bases respectively, with 11 bases between them. The germline V gene encodes CDR1 MNHNY and CDR2 SVGAGI (reference sequence). CDR3 in amino acids: CASSPLLHYEQYF. CDR3 DNA: TGTGCCAGCAGTCCGCTTCTTCACTACGAGCAGTACTTC.

This clonotype was observed many times. V gene TRBV3-1 combines with J gene TRBJ2-5; 8 bases agree with TRBD1. Unmatched junction bases numbered 6, after V lost 4 bases and J lost 2 bases. Germline V gives CDR1 LGHDT, CDR2 YNNKEL (reference sequence). The CDR3 sequence is 15 residues long. The CDR3 region is CASSRGTGNQETQYF. The CDR3 nucleotides read TGTGCCAGCAGCCGAGGGACAGGCAATCAAGAGACCCAGTACTTC.

This clonotype has a count of ten or more. The chain is built from TRBV11-2 and TRBJ2-3; D not certain. V was pared by 5 bases and J by 2 bases, with 14 bases between. The CDR3 consists of 15 residues. Germline CDR1 is SGHAT and CDR2 is FQNNGV. As DNA, the CDR3 is TGTGCCAGCAGCCCGAGTCCCGCAAACACAGATACGCAGTATTTT. Encoded protein: CASSPSPANTDTQYF.

Note on this clonotype: A much larger clone is a single base away; this may be a read error. The V call is TRBV20-1, the J call TRBJ2-7, with 13 positions matching TRBD2. CDR3 length: 14 amino acids. Looked up from germline, CDR1 is DFQATT and CDR2 is SNEGSKA (reference sequence). V gave up 5 bases and J gave up 7 bases; unmatched junction bases: 8. The CDR3 DNA follows: TGCAGTGCTCAGGGACTAGCGGGGTTAAGTGAGCAGTACTTC. Residues: CSAQGLAGLSEQYF.

Concerning this clonotype itself: A much more abundant neighbour one base away suggests this may be a read error. This CDR3 reads CRATGTFYGYTF. The CDR3 DNA reads as TGCAGGGCTACGGGTACCTTCTATGGCTACACCTTC. The V gene is TRBV20-1, the J gene TRBJ1-2; D is unresolved. CDR1 is DFQATT and CDR2 is SNEGSKA in the germline V gene (reference sequence). This CDR3 has 12 residues.

This clonotype was observed at least ten times. The gene calls are TRBV18 and TRBJ2-1; 8 bases are a match to TRBD2. Germline CDR1 and CDR2: KGHSH and LQKENI. The CDR3 is 16 amino acids. V gave up 3 bases and J gave up 12 bases; unmatched junction bases: 16. The CDR3 nucleotides read TGTGCCAGCTCACCTTCGTGGCGCGGGGGGCTCGCGGGGCAGTTCTTC. Its protein is CASSPSWRGGLAGQFF.

This clonotype appeared many times. This chain connects TRBV7-2 to TRBJ2-1, with 10 bases lining up with TRBD2. The germline V gene encodes CDR1 SGHTA and CDR2 FQGNSA. There are 15 residues in the CDR3. V was pared by 1 base and J by 9 bases, with 6 bases of the junction left unmatched. CDR3 residues: CASSLDGLAGAEQFF. The CDR3 coding sequence is TGTGCCAGCAGCTTAGACGGGCTAGCGGGGGCTGAGCAGTTCTTC.

Many counts were recorded for this clonotype. The chain couples TRBV12-3 or TRBV12-4 to TRBJ1-1; 7 bases fit TRBD1. Trimming removed 7 bases from V and 1 base from J; junction bases left unmatched: 9. This CDR3 comprises 15 residues. In DNA form, the CDR3 reads TGTGCCAGCACTACTCAAGACAGGGCGAACACTGAAGCTTTCTTT. Protein: CASTTQDRANTEAFF.

This chain connects TRBV7-2 to TRBJ1-1; tentatively, D is TRBD1 (5 bases). This CDR3 has 16 amino acids. The germline V gene encodes CDR1 SGHTA and CDR2 FQGNSA. Trimming cost V 5 bases and J 4 bases, with 20 bases left between them. DNA for the CDR3: TGTGCCAGCAGCCCGTCTACCTTCGGGGGAGTCACTGAAGCTTTCTTT. The encoded protein is CASSPSTFGGVTEAFF.

The chain joins TRBV6-5 to TRBJ2-7, with TRBD2 as a possible D gene (5 bases). Germline assignment: CDR1 MNHEY and CDR2 SVGAGI. The germline V and J ends were trimmed by 0 bases and 5 bases, with 8 bases remaining between them. The CDR3 is made up of 13 amino acids. The CDR3 DNA follows: TGTGCCAGCAGTTACTCGACGGGAAACGAGCAGTACTTC. Amino acid sequence: CASSYSTGNEQYF.